This T cell receptor beta chain is drawn from a study of human T cells and chemical hapten exposure. V lost 3 bases to trimming and J lost 4 bases, with 6 bases between them. This CDR3 has 13 amino acids. This clonotype has ten or more counts. TCRdb re-analysed the RACE reads in MiXCR, keeping a single row per CDR3 protein. The sample has roughly 260,000 distinct CDR3 sequences, more than 6.5% seen once. This sample's time point: pre-sensitization, week 0. Treatment: therapeutic diphenylcyclopropenone sensitization with weekly scalp DPC. The sequence came from a middle-aged woman with alopecia areata. Some clones in this sample may be carry-over from other donors' samples. The specimen comprised whole blood, sampled in connection with sensitization to the hapten diphenylcyclopropenone (DPC). The chain uses TRBV12-3 or TRBV12-4 and TRBJ2-2; D might be TRBD1 (5 bases). In DNA, the CDR3 is TGTGCCAGCAGTTTTAGGGGCACCGGGGAGCTGTTTTTT. Encoded protein: CASSFRGTGELFF.